This entry concerns a single T cell receptor beta chain. These data come from a study of blood T cell repertoires in COVID-19. Study-level information: Samples of COVID-19 (acute and convalescent) were obtained from the United States, Italy and Spain. Sample material is recorded as cDNA or gDNA derived from T cells, B-cell-depleted T cells, or PBMCs.

In the original processing: Estimation of nucleated cell counts relied on the amplification of reference gene primers. The repertoire was sequenced with immunoSEQ multiplex PCR; TCRdb's copy has only in-frame clones and lacks some. The V and J calls and clone size were taken over from that table, and D and trimming were inferred from the DNA. Of more than 65,000 clones in the sample, 82% were seen once. This CDR3 has 11 amino acids. Germline V lookup: CDR1 SNHLY, CDR2 FYNNEI. V lost 9 bases and J lost 3, with 8 bases in between. The chain combines TRBV2 with TRBJ1-1; D is undetermined. This receptor was taken from a human donor in a cohort sampled during active COVID-19. Material: peripheral blood. The CDR3 nucleotides are TGTGCCAGTTCCGTCCACACTGAAGCTTTCTTT. Residues: CASSVHTEAFF.